The entry below describes one T cell receptor beta chain. Its antigen is currently not known. There are no base qualities to consult, and no much larger clone falls within one base. The data were obtained in a study of blood T cell repertoires in COVID-19 (TCRdb year 2020). Regarding the research as a whole: The collaborator samples originated in the United States, Italy and Spain and spanned the acute and convalescent phases of COVID-19. Samples came from the ongoing ImmuneRACE study (first 160 participants) plus 1,254 subjects from 6 global collaborators. Deeply sampled blood TCRbeta repertoires from subjects exposed to, actively infected with, or recovered from COVID-19 were included in the dataset. Nearly every sample came with metadata listing a de-identified subject ID, COVID-19 status, age in years and sex. The material from the prospective study consisted of cDNA or gDNA derived from T cells, B-cell-depleted T cells, or PBMCs. A freely available public database, intended as a resource for researchers studying the immune response to SARS-CoV-2, is where the repertoires were released. Where available, HLA class I and class II types were taken from metadata supplied by the sample provider and were not determined by assay-based typing. Study-level results and caveats: How much clinical and demographic metadata was included differed by source and by participant, and the metadata was provided uncurated.

Whole blood was collected in K2EDTA tubes by collaborating institutions according to the institutions' own protocols. For TCRbeta analysis, collaborators shipped samples as frozen whole blood, isolated PBMCs, or DNA extracted from either of those sample types. Via the germline V gene (reference sequence), CDR1 is MNHEY and CDR2 SMNVEV. V lost 5 bases and J lost 5 bases; the stretch between them is 12 bases long. There are 13 amino acids in the CDR3, from cysteine to phenylalanine inclusive. The DNA shown is the 39-base CDR3, in frame from base 1. TCRbeta CDR3 regions were amplified from genomic DNA by means of the immunoSEQ Assay, a bias-controlled multiplex PCR. The original methods were these. Within the assay, amplification of reference gene primers was used to estimate how many nucleated cells each sample contained. To quantify the absolute abundance of each unique TCRbeta CDR3 rearrangement, sequence reads were collapsed and filtered. For each sample, productive Simpson clonality was calculated as the square root of Simpson's diversity index across productive rearrangements. TCRdb carries this immuneACCESS record with in-frame sequences only. Its versions omit some clonotypes, under half of them owing to an unresolved V gene in the studies checked, with the rest unexplained. The V and J calls and the clone size are those of that table, but D and trimming were determined from the DNA. Here the sample has approximately 100,000 clones; 83% occur a single time. Around a sixth of the sample is held by the ten biggest clonotypes.

The chain couples TRBV27 to TRBJ1-1; TRBD1 is perhaps the D gene, given 6 matching bases. This TCR came from a woman in her fifties or sixties with acute or convalescent COVID-19. What was sequenced was peripheral blood. The DNA sequence is given as TGTGCCAGCAGTAAAACAGGGAGAACTGAAGCTTTCTTT. Its coded protein is CASSKTGRTEAFF.